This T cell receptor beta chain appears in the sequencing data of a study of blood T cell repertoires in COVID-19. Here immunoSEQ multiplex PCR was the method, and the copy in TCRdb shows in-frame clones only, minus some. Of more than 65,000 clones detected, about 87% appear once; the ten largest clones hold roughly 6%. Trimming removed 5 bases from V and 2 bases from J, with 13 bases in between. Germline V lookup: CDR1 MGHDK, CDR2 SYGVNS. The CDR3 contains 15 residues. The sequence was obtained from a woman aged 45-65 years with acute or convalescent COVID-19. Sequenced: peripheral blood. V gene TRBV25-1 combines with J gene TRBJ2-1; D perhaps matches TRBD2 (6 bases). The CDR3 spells CASSPGLKTYNEQFF. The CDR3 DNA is TGTGCCAGCAGTCCGGGACTTAAGACCTACAATGAGCAGTTCTTC.